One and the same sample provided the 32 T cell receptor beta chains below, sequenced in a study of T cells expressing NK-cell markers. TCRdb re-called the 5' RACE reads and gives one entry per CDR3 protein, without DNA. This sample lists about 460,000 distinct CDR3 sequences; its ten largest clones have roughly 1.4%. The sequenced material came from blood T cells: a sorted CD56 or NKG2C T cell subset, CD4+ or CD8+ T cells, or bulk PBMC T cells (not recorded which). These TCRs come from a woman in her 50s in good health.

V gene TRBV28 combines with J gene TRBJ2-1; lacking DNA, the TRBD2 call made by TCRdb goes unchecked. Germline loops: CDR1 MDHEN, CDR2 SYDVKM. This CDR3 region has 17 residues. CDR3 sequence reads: CASSLRVGLAFYNEQFF.

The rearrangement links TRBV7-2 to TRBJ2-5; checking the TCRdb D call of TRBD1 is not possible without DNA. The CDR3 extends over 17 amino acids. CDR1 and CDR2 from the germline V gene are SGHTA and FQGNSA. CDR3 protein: CASSSPWGSPHRETQYF.

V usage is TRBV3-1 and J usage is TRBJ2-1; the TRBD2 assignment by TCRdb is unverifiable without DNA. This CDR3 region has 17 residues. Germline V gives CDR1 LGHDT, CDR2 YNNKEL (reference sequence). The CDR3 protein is CASSRGLAQSRHNEQFF.

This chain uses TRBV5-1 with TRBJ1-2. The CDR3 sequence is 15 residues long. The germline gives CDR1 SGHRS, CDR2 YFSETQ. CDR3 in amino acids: CASSLAVGASYGYTF.

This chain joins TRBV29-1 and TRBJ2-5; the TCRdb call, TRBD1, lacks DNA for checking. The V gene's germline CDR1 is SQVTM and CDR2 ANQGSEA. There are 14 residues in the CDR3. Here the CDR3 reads CSVDGSSGRGTQYF.

CDR3 protein: CSARFSVLVDEQFF. The genes are TRBV20-1 and TRBJ2-1; no DNA is available, so the TRBD2 call from TCRdb remains unchecked. There are 14 residues in the CDR3. Germline values: CDR1 DFQATT, CDR2 SNEGSKA (reference sequence).

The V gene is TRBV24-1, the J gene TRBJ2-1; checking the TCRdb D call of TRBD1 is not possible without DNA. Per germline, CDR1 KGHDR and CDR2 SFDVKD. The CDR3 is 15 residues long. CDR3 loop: CATSPAWGSRSEQFF.

The chain's CDR3 is CASSLTASGFYEQYF. The gene calls are TRBV5-1 and TRBJ2-7; TCRdb returns TRBD2, unconfirmable since there is no DNA. CDR3 length equals 15 residues. Germline lookup yields CDR1 SGHRS and CDR2 YFSETQ.

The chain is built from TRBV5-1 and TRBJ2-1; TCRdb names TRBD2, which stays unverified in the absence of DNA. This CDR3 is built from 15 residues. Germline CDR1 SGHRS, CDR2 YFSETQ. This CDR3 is CASSLVRASYNEQFF.

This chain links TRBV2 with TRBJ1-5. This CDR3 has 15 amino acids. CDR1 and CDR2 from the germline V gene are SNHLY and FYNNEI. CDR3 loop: CASSDSGSVNQPQHF.

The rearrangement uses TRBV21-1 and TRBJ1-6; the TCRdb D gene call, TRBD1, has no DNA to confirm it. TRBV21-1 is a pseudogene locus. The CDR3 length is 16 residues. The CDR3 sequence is CASSRPGHTSPSPLHF.

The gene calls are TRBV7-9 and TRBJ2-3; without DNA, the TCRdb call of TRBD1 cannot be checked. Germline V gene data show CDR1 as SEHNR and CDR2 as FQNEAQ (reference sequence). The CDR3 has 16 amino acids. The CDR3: CASSWGGQGASDTQYF.

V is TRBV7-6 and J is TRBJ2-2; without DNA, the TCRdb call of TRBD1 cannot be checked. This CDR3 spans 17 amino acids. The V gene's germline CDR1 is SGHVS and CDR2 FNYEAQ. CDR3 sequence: CASSARSGGTDTGELFF.

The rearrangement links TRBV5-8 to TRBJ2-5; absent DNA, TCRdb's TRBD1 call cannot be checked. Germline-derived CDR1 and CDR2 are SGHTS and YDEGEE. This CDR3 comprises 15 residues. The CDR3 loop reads CASSQSPGQMSSQYF.

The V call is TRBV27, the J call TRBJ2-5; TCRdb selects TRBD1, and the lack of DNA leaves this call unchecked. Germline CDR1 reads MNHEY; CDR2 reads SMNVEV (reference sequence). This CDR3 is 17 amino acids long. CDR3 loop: CASSPLTGTGVRETQYF.

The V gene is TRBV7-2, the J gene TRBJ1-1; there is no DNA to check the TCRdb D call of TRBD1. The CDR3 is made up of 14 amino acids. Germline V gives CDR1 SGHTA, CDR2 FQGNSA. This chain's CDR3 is CASKQGAVGTEAFF.

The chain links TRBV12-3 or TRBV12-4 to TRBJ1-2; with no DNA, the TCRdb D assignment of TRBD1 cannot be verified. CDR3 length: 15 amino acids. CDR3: CASSAGGSANYGYTF.

CDR3 residues: CASSGTIEETQYF. The chain combines TRBV6-1 with TRBJ2-5; TCRdb calls TRBD2, which cannot be checked without DNA. The germline V gene has CDR1 MNHNS and CDR2 SASEGT. The CDR3 covers 13 residues.

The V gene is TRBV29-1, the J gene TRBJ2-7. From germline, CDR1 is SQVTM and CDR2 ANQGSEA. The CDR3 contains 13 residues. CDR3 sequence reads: CSVAREGSYEQYF.

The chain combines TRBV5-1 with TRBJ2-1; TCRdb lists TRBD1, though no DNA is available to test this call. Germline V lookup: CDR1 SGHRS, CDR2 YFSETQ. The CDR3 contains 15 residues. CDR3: CASSLLDRGSAEQFF. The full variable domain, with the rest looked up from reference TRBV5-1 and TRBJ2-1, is KAGVTQTPRYLIKTRGQQVTLSCSPISGHRSVSWYQQTPGQGLQFLFEYFSETQRNKGNFPGRFSGRQFSNSRSEMNVSTLELGDSALYLCASSLLDRGSAEQFFGPGTRLTVL.

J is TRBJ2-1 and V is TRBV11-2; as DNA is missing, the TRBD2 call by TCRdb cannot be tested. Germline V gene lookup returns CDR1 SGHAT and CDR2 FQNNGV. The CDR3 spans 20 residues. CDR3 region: CASGPPGTSGAVSSYNEQFF. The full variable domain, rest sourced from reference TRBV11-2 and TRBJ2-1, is EAGVAQSPRYKIIEKRQSVAFWCNPISGHATLYWYQQILGQGPKLLIQFQNNGVVDDSQLPKDRFSAERLKGVDSTLKIQPAKLEDSAVYLCASGPPGTSGAVSSYNEQFFGPGTRLTVL.

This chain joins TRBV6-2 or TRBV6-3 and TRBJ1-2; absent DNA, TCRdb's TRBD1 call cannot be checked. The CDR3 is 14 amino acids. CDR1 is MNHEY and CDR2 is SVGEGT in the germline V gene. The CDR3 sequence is CASSETGNNYGYTF.

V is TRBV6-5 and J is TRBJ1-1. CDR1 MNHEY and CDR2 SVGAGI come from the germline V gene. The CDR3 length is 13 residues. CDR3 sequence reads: CASGSVMNTEAFF.

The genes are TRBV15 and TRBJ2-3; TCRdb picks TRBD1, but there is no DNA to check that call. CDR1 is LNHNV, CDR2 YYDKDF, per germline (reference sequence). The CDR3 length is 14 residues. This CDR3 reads CATSSGTQPDTQYF.

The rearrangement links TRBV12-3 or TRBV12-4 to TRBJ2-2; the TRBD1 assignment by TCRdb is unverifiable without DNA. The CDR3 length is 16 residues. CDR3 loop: CASSPQPGQNTGELFF.

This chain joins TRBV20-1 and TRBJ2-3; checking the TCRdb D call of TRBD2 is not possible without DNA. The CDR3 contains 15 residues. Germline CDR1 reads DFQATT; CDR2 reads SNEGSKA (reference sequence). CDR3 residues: CSASSGLDPTDTQYF.

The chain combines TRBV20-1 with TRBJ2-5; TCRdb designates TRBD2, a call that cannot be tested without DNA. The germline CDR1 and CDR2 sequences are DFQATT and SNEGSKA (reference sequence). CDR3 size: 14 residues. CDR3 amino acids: CSARRTRVGETQYF.

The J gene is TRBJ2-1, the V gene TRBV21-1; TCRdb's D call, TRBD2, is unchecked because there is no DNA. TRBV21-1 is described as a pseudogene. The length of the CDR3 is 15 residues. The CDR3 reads CASTPRREVYNEQFF.

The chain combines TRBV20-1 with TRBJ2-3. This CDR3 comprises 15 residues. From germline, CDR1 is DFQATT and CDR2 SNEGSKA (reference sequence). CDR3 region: CSARDRLEITDTQYF.

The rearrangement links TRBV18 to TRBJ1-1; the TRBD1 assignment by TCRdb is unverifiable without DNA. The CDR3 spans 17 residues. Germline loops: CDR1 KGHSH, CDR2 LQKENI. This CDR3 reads CASSPSVRVERGTEAFF.

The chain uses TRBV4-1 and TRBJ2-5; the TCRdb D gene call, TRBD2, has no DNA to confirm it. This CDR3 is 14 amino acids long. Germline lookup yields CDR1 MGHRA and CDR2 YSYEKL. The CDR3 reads CASSLRAVKETQYF.

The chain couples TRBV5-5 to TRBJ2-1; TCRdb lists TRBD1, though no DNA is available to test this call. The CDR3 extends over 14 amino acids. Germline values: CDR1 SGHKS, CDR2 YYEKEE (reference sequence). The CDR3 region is CASSLDLGQEAQFF.